The table lists the clone carrying this TCR beta chain with many counts. TCRdb ran MiXCR on the RT-PCR reads and lists one entry per CDR3 protein. The data contain 150,000 to 200,000 distinct CDR3 sequences, roughly 12% of them singletons. V shed 2 bases and J shed 8 bases, with 15 bases lying between them. This CDR3 has 15 amino acids. Per germline, CDR1 SEHNR and CDR2 FQNEAQ (reference sequence). The source of the sample is a study of response to subunit inactivated influenza vaccine. This same sample was also part of a study on T cells expressing NK-cell markers. That work adds: As the method of synthesis, 5'RACE template switching with UMIs yielded TCR beta cDNA. Only alpha-beta TCR T cells were sorted in several experiments, using an anti-gamma-delta TCR antibody. In five to seven donors, dominant CD3+CD56+NKG2C+ clonotypes ranked among the top 10 CD8+ clonotypes. Several of the donors also had these clonotypes leading their CD3+CD56-NKG2C+ fraction.

The sequencing here drew on CD8+ T cells sorted from PBMCs, taken 11 to 12 days after vaccination. The chain couples TRBV7-9 to TRBJ1-4, with D possibly TRBD1 on 5 matching bases. This TCR was recovered from a man aged 45 to 65 who received an inactivated influenza vaccine. CDR3 loop: CASSLQVGAEEKLFF. The DNA of the CDR3 is TGTGCCAGCAGCTTACAAGTCGGGGCAGAGGAAAAACTGTTTTTT. Full variable domain (outside the CDR3, taken from reference TRBV7-9 and TRBJ1-4): DTGVSQNPRHKITKRGQNVTFRCDPISEHNRLYWYRQTLGQGPEFLTYFQNEAQLEKSRLLSDRFSAERPKGSFSTLEIQRTEQGDSAMYLCASSLQVGAEEKLFFGSGTQLSVL.